A selection of T cell receptor beta chains follows, all from one sample in a study of T cell clones after liver transplantation. The protocol was immunoSEQ multiplex PCR, while the TCRdb copy is restricted to in-frame clones and leaves out a portion. The sample consists of more than 65,000 clones, over 70% of them appearing once. The sequencing used CD4+ T cells from blood, collected 12 months after liver transplant. The receptors were gathered from a human patient who received a liver transplant. T cells may partly derive from the graft donor. Both conserved end residues are part of each CDR3. A D gene is named only where the DNA matches it firmly. Expanded clones are given a class, and other clones once, few, many or no size at all.

clone_size,d_call,v_call,j_call,cdr3_aa,cdr3_nt
.,.,TRBV5-1,TRBJ1-3,CASSLGSGSGNTIYF,TGCGCCAGCAGCTTGGGGTCAGGCTCTGGAAACACCATATATTTT
.,.,TRBV5-4,TRBJ2-5,CASSRRRGGKETQYF,TGTGCCAGCAGCCGAAGAAGGGGAGGAAAAGAGACCCAGTACTTC
.,.,TRBV7-9,TRBJ2-2,CASSFGGAETGELFF,TGTGCCAGCAGCTTCGGAGGGGCAGAAACCGGGGAGCTGTTTTTT
.,.,TRBV27,TRBJ2-3,CASSPSTLSVSQYF,TGTGCCAGCAGTCCATCGACCCTTAGCGTCTCGCAGTATTTT
.,TRBD2,TRBV6-5,TRBJ2-1,CASMRDLAAAQFF,TGTGCCAGCATGAGGGATCTAGCGGCTGCGCAGTTCTTC
.,.,TRBV14,TRBJ2-1,CASSPRVGSEQFF,TGTGCCAGCAGTCCAAGAGTAGGTAGTGAGCAGTTCTTC
.,TRBD1,TRBV6-5,TRBJ2-7,CASSTRTGGRQEQYF,TGTGCCAGCAGTACTCGGACAGGGGGCCGCCAAGAGCAGTACTTC
few,.,TRBV10-3,TRBJ1-1,CAIGRLNTEAFF,TGTGCCATCGGTCGTTTGAACACTGAAGCTTTCTTT
.,TRBD1,TRBV5-1,TRBJ2-3,CASSFGQGSSTDTQYF,TGCGCCAGCAGCTTCGGACAGGGGTCATCCACAGATACGCAGTATTTT
.,.,TRBV4-1,TRBJ1-5,CASSQGNRRSSNQPQHF,TGCGCCAGCAGCCAAGGAAACAGACGATCTAGCAATCAGCCCCAGCATTTT
.,.,TRBV19,TRBJ2-2,CASSSDSRRAGELFF,TGTGCCAGTAGTAGCGACAGCAGGCGGGCCGGGGAGCTGTTTTTT
.,TRBD2,TRBV5-1,TRBJ2-7,CASSLFSGRVSEQYF,TGCGCCAGCAGCTTGTTTAGCGGGAGGGTCTCCGAGCAGTACTTC
.,.,TRBV18,TRBJ2-1,CASSRGETYNEQFF,TGTGCCAGCTCACGAGGGGAGACCTACAATGAGCAGTTCTTC
.,.,TRBV6-5,TRBJ2-2,CASSRGSNTGELFF,TGTGCCAGCTCGCGGGGCTCGAACACCGGGGAGCTGTTTTTT
.,.,TRBV2,TRBJ2-1,CASGIFRDPNEQFF,TGTGCCAGCGGTATATTCCGGGACCCCAATGAGCAGTTCTTC
.,.,TRBV7-2,TRBJ2-7,CASSLAWDAPYEQYF,TGTGCCAGCAGCTTAGCCTGGGATGCTCCCTACGAGCAGTACTTC
.,.,TRBV10-3,TRBJ1-4,CAISPDTSVGEKLFF,TGTGCCATCAGTCCCGACACGTCGGTAGGGGAAAAACTGTTTTTT
once,.,TRBV7-9,TRBJ1-3,CASSPQTASSGNTIYF,TGTGCCAGCAGCCCTCAGACCGCGAGCTCTGGAAACACCATATATTTT
.,.,TRBV9,TRBJ2-3,CASSVRGTDTQYF,TGTGCCAGCAGCGTCAGGGGAACAGATACGCAGTATTTT
.,.,TRBV19,TRBJ1-5,CASKDSLGNQPQHF,TGTGCCAGTAAAGATTCGCTGGGCAATCAGCCCCAGCATTTT
.,.,TRBV5-1,TRBJ2-1,CASSLETGTQNEQFF,TGCGCCAGCAGCCTCGAAACCGGGACCCAAAATGAGCAGTTCTTC
.,.,TRBV30,TRBJ2-6,CAWSSNRVFSGANVLTF,TGTGCCTGGAGTAGTAACAGGGTCTTCTCTGGGGCCAACGTCCTGACTTTC
few,.,TRBV27,TRBJ1-4,CASRGSGRNNEKLFF,TGTGCCAGCAGAGGTTCAGGGAGGAATAATGAAAAACTGTTTTTT
few,.,TRBV19,TRBJ1-2,CASSIGDRYGYTF,TGTGCCAGTAGTATTGGGGACCGGTATGGCTACACCTTC
.,TRBD1,TRBV7-2,TRBJ1-1,CASSSEPGGPMKEEAFF,TGTGCCAGCAGCTCGGAACCAGGGGGCCCTATGAAAGAAGAAGCTTTCTTT
few,.,TRBV7-8,TRBJ2-7,CASSPGRSETLLTDEQYF,TGTGCCAGCAGCCCGGGGAGGTCTGAAACCCTCTTGACCGACGAGCAGTACTTC
many,.,TRBV6-5,TRBJ1-5,CASSYSRGKPQHF,TGTGCCAGCAGTTACTCGAGGGGTAAGCCCCAGCATTTT
.,.,TRBV28,TRBJ2-1,CASSLYPGKQFF,TGTGCCAGCAGTTTATATCCGGGTAAGCAGTTCTTC
.,.,TRBV11-2,TRBJ1-2,CASSSLYRAGYTF,TGTGCCAGCAGCTCGCTTTACAGGGCTGGCTACACCTTC
.,TRBD1,TRBV9,TRBJ2-7,CASSVEGQGFEQYF,TGTGCCAGCAGCGTAGAAGGACAGGGGTTCGAGCAGTACTTC
.,TRBD2,TRBV27,TRBJ2-5,CASSPGGTTWETQYF,TGTGCCAGCAGTCCGGGGGGGACAACATGGGAGACCCAGTACTTC
once,TRBD1,TRBV5-6,TRBJ2-3,CASRLGGQGPADTQYF,TGTGCCAGCCGCTTAGGGGGACAGGGCCCGGCAGATACGCAGTATTTT
.,.,TRBV5-1,TRBJ2-5,CASSLDTAQETQYF,TGCGCCAGCAGCTTGGACACAGCGCAAGAGACCCAGTACTTC
.,TRBD2,TRBV7-8,TRBJ2-7,CASSLTTGTSGRTGTWEQYF,TGTGCCAGCAGCCTCACTACCGGGACTAGCGGGAGAACGGGTACGTGGGAGCAGTACTTC
few,.,TRBV2,TRBJ1-3,CASTRRQEGGNTIYF,TGTGCCAGCACCCGAAGGCAAGAAGGGGGAAACACCATATATTTT
.,TRBD1,TRBV30,TRBJ1-5,CAGGRGFGQPQHF,TGTGCTGGAGGCAGGGGGTTTGGTCAGCCCCAGCATTTT
.,.,TRBV19,TRBJ1-5,CASCDSPYQPQHF,TGTGCCAGTTGTGACTCCCCCTATCAGCCCCAGCATTTT
.,TRBD2,TRBV6-6,TRBJ2-1,CASRLAGGPIDEQFF,TGTGCCAGCAGACTAGCGGGAGGGCCGATCGATGAGCAGTTCTTC
.,.,TRBV5-3,TRBJ2-1,CARSLAIVGRNEQFF,TGTGCCAGAAGCTTGGCCATCGTTGGAAGGAATGAGCAGTTCTTC
.,.,TRBV11-2,TRBJ1-2,CASSFGLYGYTF,TGTGCCAGCAGCTTCGGACTCTATGGCTACACCTTC
.,.,TRBV7-2,TRBJ1-1,CASSPGQPGEAFF,TGTGCCAGCAGCCCCGGACAACCAGGTGAAGCTTTCTTT
.,.,TRBV6-5,TRBJ1-5,CASSGQPNQPQHF,TGTGCCAGCAGCGGACAGCCAAATCAGCCCCAGCATTTT
.,.,TRBV27,TRBJ1-2,CASSTLRAGADYGYTF,TGTGCCAGCAGTACCCTAAGAGCCGGGGCAGACTATGGCTACACCTTC
.,TRBD2,TRBV9,TRBJ2-5,CASSPGTSGREETQYF,TGTGCCAGCAGCCCTGGGACTAGCGGGAGGGAGGAGACCCAGTACTTC
.,.,TRBV9,TRBJ2-7,CASSVAGSPAYEQYF,TGTGCCAGCAGCGTAGCTGGGAGCCCTGCTTACGAGCAGTACTTC
.,.,TRBV4-1,TRBJ2-1,CASSLGQRTTYNEQFF,TGCGCCAGCAGCTTGGGCCAGCGGACAACTTACAATGAGCAGTTCTTC
.,TRBD2,TRBV7-2,TRBJ2-5,CASSSIVPGLAGQETQYF,TGTGCCAGCAGCTCGATAGTCCCGGGACTAGCGGGGCAAGAGACCCAGTACTTC
.,.,TRBV7-9,TRBJ1-1,CASSPPGFTEAFF,TGTGCCAGCAGCCCCCCAGGATTCACTGAAGCTTTCTTT
.,.,TRBV30,TRBJ1-2,CAWEAGNYGYTF,TGTGCCTGGGAAGCAGGCAACTATGGCTACACCTTC
.,.,TRBV27,TRBJ2-3,CASSFGSEADTQYF,TGTGCCAGCAGTTTCGGCAGCGAAGCAGATACGCAGTATTTT
.,.,TRBV6-5,TRBJ2-7,CATQPAVRSSYEQYF,TGTGCCACCCAACCCGCGGTAAGGAGCTCCTACGAGCAGTACTTC
.,.,TRBV19,TRBJ1-1,CASSIGRMHTEAFF,TGTGCCAGTAGTATAGGACGGATGCACACTGAAGCTTTCTTT
few,TRBD1,TRBV2,TRBJ1-1,CASTGGAGTEAFF,TGTGCCAGCACAGGGGGCGCGGGAACTGAAGCTTTCTTT